This T cell receptor beta chain was identified during a study of T cell repertoires in cytomegalovirus infection. This clonotype was recorded a few times. Its antigen is currently unknown. The CDR3 has 16 residues. V was trimmed by 3 bases and J by 0 bases, leaving 15 bases between them. Per the germline V gene, CDR1 is SGHAT and CDR2 is FQNNGV. TCRdb fed the reads into MiXCR, producing one record per CDR3 protein. The table records around 200,000 distinct CDR3 sequences, roughly two fifths of them present only once. The rearrangement uses TRBV11-2 and TRBJ2-7; D perhaps matches TRBD2 (6 bases). This receptor was identified in a human donor in good health (CMV status not recorded). Some clones in this sample may be carry-over from other donors' samples. This specimen consisted of CD8+ T cells from cultured PBMCs, obtained from culture after CMV antigen stimulation. CDR3 in DNA: TGTGCCAGCAGCTTCTCCCGGGAGAGGTCCTCCTACGAGCAGTACTTC. Protein sequence: CASSFSRERSSYEQYF.